This is a list of T cell receptor beta chains from one sample in a study of CD8+ T cells in alopecia areata. Repertoires were generated with immunoSEQ multiplex PCR, while TCRdb's copy carries only in-frame clones and drops some. The sample includes tens of thousands of clones, 35% to 55% of them seen just once. This material consisted of CD8+ T cells sorted from blood, taken around week 37, from a patient treated with tofacitinib. These receptors were collected from a human donor with alopecia areata. CDR3s include the opening cysteine and the closing phenylalanine or tryptophan. Not every row has a clone size; where given, it reads once, few, many or a size class.

CASSQGWAEQFF TRBJ2-1 TRBV14 few
CASSDTVAAVHEQFF TRBJ2-1 TRBV6-1 few
CASSSHPLGAFF TRBJ1-1 TRBV5-6 .
CSVVADNEQFF TRBJ2-1 TRBV29-1 .
CAWRPTRDPNQPQHF TRBJ1-5 TRBV30 .
CATRDRGTNEKLFF TRBJ1-4 TRBV10-3 few
CASSDRLASYEQYF TRBJ2-7 TRBV2 .
CASSHRGRHTEAFF TRBJ1-1 TRBV27 .
CASSSSTSGNYNEQFF TRBJ2-1 TRBV4-1 .
CASRRPDGMGYTF TRBJ1-2 TRBV2 .
CSVASTRQGGTEAFF TRBJ1-1 TRBV29-1 few
CASSFSSYPSSETQYF TRBJ2-5 TRBV5-1 few
CSVLPRVSGANVLTF TRBJ2-6 TRBV29-1 few
CASSQDWGGWGYTF TRBJ1-2 TRBV4-1 few
CASSQGATGLLNWQLFF TRBJ2-2 TRBV4-1 .
CSVEGTEETQYF TRBJ2-5 TRBV29-1 few
CASSPTHLGGGPVSYNEQFF TRBJ2-1 TRBV27 few
CASSLAGLRGGYTF TRBJ1-2 TRBV13 .
CAISAFEGLSYEQYF TRBJ2-7 TRBV10-3 .
CSAPDHTGELFF TRBJ2-2 TRBV29-1 few
CSVGRVRAPGELFF TRBJ2-2 TRBV29-1 few
CAVTGDSYEQYF TRBJ2-7 TRBV28 once
CAWSVGKGPYYEQYF TRBJ2-7 TRBV30 once
CSVGGQLEEQYF TRBJ2-5 TRBV29-1 .
CSALGRTGGREQYF TRBJ2-7 TRBV29-1 .
CSVEVGEGQGRDQPQHF TRBJ1-5 TRBV29-1 .
CASSVEGGGAGDYGYTF TRBJ1-2 TRBV9 few
CASSVEGGNQPQHF TRBJ1-5 TRBV9 .
CASSLTGGGKTQYF TRBJ2-5 TRBV27 .
CASSYRTSGTDTQYF TRBJ2-3 TRBV5-1 medium-sized
CASSLDYTQYF TRBJ2-3 TRBV11-2 .
CASSQEGLAGQETQYF TRBJ2-5 TRBV4-1 .
CASSDGGSVYEQYF TRBJ2-7 TRBV27 .
CSAGGFRKKTQYF TRBJ2-5 TRBV29-1 few
CAWEGQRGQYF TRBJ2-7 TRBV30 .
CASSEPGQGMETQYF TRBJ2-5 TRBV19 .
CASSFAGFSTGELFF TRBJ2-2 TRBV7-8 .
CAETGTGPYNEQFF TRBJ2-1 TRBV2 few
CASSFAGGAGEDTQYF TRBJ2-3 TRBV19 .
CSLKRVDGYTF TRBJ1-2 TRBV29-1 .
CASSLDWRNTGELFF TRBJ2-2 TRBV11-2 .
CSVEASQLEQFF TRBJ2-1 TRBV29-1 few
CASSEGLGDKYF TRBJ2-5 TRBV6-1 .
CASSIRTGMDQPQHF TRBJ1-5 TRBV19 many
CASSWGDANNIQYF TRBJ2-4 TRBV27 few
CASSPIGDRADIQYF TRBJ2-4 TRBV27 .
CAISTDSENIQYF TRBJ2-4 TRBV10-3 .
CASKPSGGETQYF TRBJ2-5 TRBV27 few
CASSSSTGRDIQYF TRBJ2-4 TRBV7-9 few
CAWTRAGGTETQYF TRBJ2-5 TRBV30 .
CASSLAGELFF TRBJ2-2 TRBV7-9 .
CSVGLGSYNEQFF TRBJ2-1 TRBV29-1 few
CASSFVGSYGYTF TRBJ1-2 TRBV7-9 .
CASTNVQGAETEAFF TRBJ1-1 TRBV19 once
CASSQARWGEQYF TRBJ2-7 TRBV4-3 .